This TCR beta chain was sequenced during a study of siplizumab effects on memory and regulatory T cells. Study-wide results and caveats: Of the proliferating CD4+ or CD8+ clones, roughly 80-97% lacked a naive or memory phenotype that could be assigned. Proliferating Tregs' suppressive function in siplizumab cultures went unconfirmed. A mean of approximately 70% of mappable alloreactive CD4+ clones were Treg-derived with siplizumab, compared with 26.9% in controls.

The CDR3 is 13 residues long. V was clipped by 8 bases and J by 0 bases, with 8 bases between them. The germline V gene encodes CDR1 LNHNV and CDR2 YYDKDF (reference sequence). With regard to this clone: Its specificity is unknown.

Per individual sample, 85,000 to 100,000 TCR templates were assayed. Using immunoSEQ multiplex PCR, the repertoire was profiled, and TCRdb retains in-frame clones only, with some absent. The table lists over 85,000 clones, roughly 94% of them singletons. Sequencing was done on a sample of non-Treg CD4+ T cells sorted from blood. This TCR was recovered from a human donor in good health. V and J are TRBV15 and TRBJ2-1; D unresolved. The CDR3 bases are TGTGCCACCGGCGGCAGCTCCTACAATGAGCAGTTCTTC. The encoded protein is CATGGSSYNEQFF.